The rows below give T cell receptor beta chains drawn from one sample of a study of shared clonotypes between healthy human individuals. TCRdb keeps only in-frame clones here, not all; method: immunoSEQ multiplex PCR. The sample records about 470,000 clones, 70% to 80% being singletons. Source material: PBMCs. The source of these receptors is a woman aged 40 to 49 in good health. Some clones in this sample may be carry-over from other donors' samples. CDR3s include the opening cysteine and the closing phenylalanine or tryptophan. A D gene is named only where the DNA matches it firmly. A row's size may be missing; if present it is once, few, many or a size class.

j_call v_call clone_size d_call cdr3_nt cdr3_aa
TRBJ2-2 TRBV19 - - TGTGCCAGTAGCGAGTACACCGGGGAGCTGTTTTTT CASSEYTGELFF
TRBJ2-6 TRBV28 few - TGTGCCAGCAGTAACAGGGTTTACTCTGGGGCCAACGTCCTGACTTTC CASSNRVYSGANVLTF
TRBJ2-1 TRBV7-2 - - TGTGCCAGCAGCTTAGCGCTTGGGGGATCGTCCTACAATGAGCAGTTCTTC CASSLALGGSSYNEQFF
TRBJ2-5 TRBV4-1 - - TGCGCCAGCAGCCAAGTCAAGACAGATCAGAAGACTTATCAAGAGACCCAGTACTTC CASSQVKTDQKTYQETQYF
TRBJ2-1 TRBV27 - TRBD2 TGTGCCAGCAGTTTTAGCGGGAGGTCTAAGTTCTTC CASSFSGRSKFF
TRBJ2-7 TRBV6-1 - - TGTGCCAGCAGTGATAGCCCCGACAGTTCCTACGAGCAGTACTTC CASSDSPDSSYEQYF
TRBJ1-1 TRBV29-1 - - TGCAGCGTTGGGCTCAGAGCCAACACTGAAGCTTTCTTT CSVGLRANTEAFF
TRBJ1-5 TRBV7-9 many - TGTGCCAGCAGCTTAGCTAGCCAGCCCCAGCATTTT CASSLASQPQHF
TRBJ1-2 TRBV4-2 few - TGTGCCAGCAGCCAAGTTGTAGGCTTGTGGGGGCAGGGGAATGGCTACACCTTC CASSQVVGLWGQGNGYTF
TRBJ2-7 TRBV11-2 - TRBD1 TGTGCCAGCAGCTTAGTGGGAGGGACAGGGGGCATCTACGAGCAGTACTTC CASSLVGGTGGIYEQYF
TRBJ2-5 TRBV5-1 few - TGCGCCAGCAGCTTGTCCGGAGACACCAAGTGGGGAGAGACCCAGTACTTC CASSLSGDTKWGETQYF
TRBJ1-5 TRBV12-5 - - TGTGCTAGTGGTCCCAGTCTGTCCCAGCCCCAGCATTTT CASGPSLSQPQHF
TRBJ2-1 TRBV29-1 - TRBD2 TGCAGCGTTGTGCTAGCGGGAGGTGGGAATGAGCAGTTCTTC CSVVLAGGGNEQFF
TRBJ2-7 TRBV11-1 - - TGTGCCAGCAGCCCCCACCCCGGACAGACCGTAATCTACGAGCAGTACTTC CASSPHPGQTVIYEQYF
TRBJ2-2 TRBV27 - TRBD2 TGTGCCAGCAGCAACCGACTAGCGGATGACCGGGAGCTGTTTTTT CASSNRLADDRELFF
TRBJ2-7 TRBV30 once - TGTGCCTGGAGTGTACAGGGCCTCTCCTACGAGCAGTACTTC CAWSVQGLSYEQYF
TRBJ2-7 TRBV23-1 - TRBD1 TGCGCCAGCACTGCCCCCAAGGACAGGCTCTGCTACGAGCAGTACTTC CASTAPKDRLCYEQYF
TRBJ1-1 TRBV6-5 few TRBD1 TGTGCCAGCAGTTACGACAGGGGAGGGCACACTGAAGCTTTCTTT CASSYDRGGHTEAFF
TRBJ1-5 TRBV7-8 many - TGTGCCAGCAGCTCCAGATATAGCAATCAGCCCCAGCATTTT CASSSRYSNQPQHF
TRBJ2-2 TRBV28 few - TGTGCCAGCAGTTTACCGCCGGACCGGGCGGGGGAGCTGTTTTTT CASSLPPDRAGELFF
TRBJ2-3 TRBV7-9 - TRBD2 TGTGCCAGCAGCTTAGGAGGCGGGAGGGTATCTACGCAGTATTTT CASSLGGGRVSTQYF
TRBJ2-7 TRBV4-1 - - TGCGCCAGCAGCCAAGAGGGACGGGTCTCCTACGAGCAGTACTTC CASSQEGRVSYEQYF
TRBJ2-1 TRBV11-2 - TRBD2 TGTGCCAGCAGTTGGGTGGCGGGAGGGCCGGGGGCCTACAATGAGCAGTTCTTC CASSWVAGGPGAYNEQFF
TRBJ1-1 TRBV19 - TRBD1 TGTGCCAGTAAGCAGGGAGGACAGGGGAACACTGAAGCTTTCTTT CASKQGGQGNTEAFF
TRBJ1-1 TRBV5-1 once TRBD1 TGCGCCAGCAGCTTGGGGGGACAGGGTGTGGAAGCTTTCTTT CASSLGGQGVEAFF
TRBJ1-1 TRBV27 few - TGTGCCAGCAGCGAGTCCCACCGAGGCACTGAAGCTTTCTTT CASSESHRGTEAFF
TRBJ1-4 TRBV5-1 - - TGCGCCAGCAGCTTGGGTAGGCTACCAACTAATGAAAAACTGTTTTTT CASSLGRLPTNEKLFF
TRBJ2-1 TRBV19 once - TGTGCCACTGTCGGAGGGTCCTTGGGTCACAATGAGCAGTTCTTC CATVGGSLGHNEQFF
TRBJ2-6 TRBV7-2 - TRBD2 TGTGCAGTAGCGGGAGGCCCAGGTTCTGGGGCCAACGTCCTGACTTTC CAVAGGPGSGANVLTF
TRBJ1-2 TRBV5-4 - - TGTGCCAGCAGCACCGGTCGGACAGCCTCCGGTTATGGCTACACCTTC CASSTGRTASGYGYTF
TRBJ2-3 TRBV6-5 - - TGTGCCAGCAGAGCCGGGGGAACGCAGTATTTT CASRAGGTQYF
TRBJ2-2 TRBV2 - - TGTGCCAGCAGTTGGGCAGGGGCCACCGGGGAGCTGTTTTTT CASSWAGATGELFF
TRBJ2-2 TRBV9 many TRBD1 TGTGCCAGCAGCGTAGAGGGGGCGACCGGGGAGCTGTTTTTT CASSVEGATGELFF
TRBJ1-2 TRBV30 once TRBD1 TGTGCCTGGGAGGGCCGGGACAGGGGCAACTATGGCTACACCTTC CAWEGRDRGNYGYTF
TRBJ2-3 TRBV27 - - TGTGCCAGCAGGGATCTCACAGATACGCAGTATTTT CASRDLTDTQYF
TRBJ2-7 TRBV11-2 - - TGTGCCAGCAGCTTTAACAGCCTACCTGCCTACGAGCAGTACTTC CASSFNSLPAYEQYF
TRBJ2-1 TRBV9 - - TGTGCCAGCAGCGTGGGGGGACGCACCTACAATGAGCAGTTCTTC CASSVGGRTYNEQFF
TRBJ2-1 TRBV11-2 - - TGTGCCAGCAGCTTATCGCCAGGGGTCTTTGAGCAGTTCTTC CASSLSPGVFEQFF
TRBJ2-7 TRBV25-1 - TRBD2 TGTGCCAGCAGTGAGTTACTAGCGGGAGACTCCTACGAGCAGTACTTC CASSELLAGDSYEQYF
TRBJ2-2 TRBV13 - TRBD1 TGTGCCAGCAGTTATTCCGGGACAGGGAGCACCGGGGAGCTGTTTTTT CASSYSGTGSTGELFF
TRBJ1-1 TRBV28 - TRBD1 TGTGCCAGCATTGGTCTCGGACAGGGGAACACTGAAGCTTTCTTT CASIGLGQGNTEAFF
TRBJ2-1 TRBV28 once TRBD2 TGTGCCAGCAGTTTAGGGCTAGCGGGAAATAATGAGCAGTTCTTC CASSLGLAGNNEQFF
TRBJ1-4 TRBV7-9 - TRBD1 TGTGCCAGCAGCTTTCGACAGGGGGGCGAAAAACTGTTTTTT CASSFRQGGEKLFF